The sequence of this T cell receptor (beta chain) was determined in a study of blood T cells in healthy people across ages. The CDR3 contains 16 residues. Trimming shortened V by 1 base and J by 2 bases, and 10 bases separated the two germline ends. Per the germline V gene, CDR1 is SGHRS and CDR2 is YFSETQ. Primed by a sample-barcoded 5' primer and a J-beta primer mix, a second PCR proceeded for about 6 to 12 cycles. CDR3-containing paired-end reads numbering at least 2.5 million came from each sample. MiXCR, applied by TCRdb to the 5' RACE reads, yields one record per CDR3 protein. The data show 500,000 to 600,000 distinct CDR3 sequences, with 27% seen just once and roughly 18% held by the top ten. At least 6 micrograms of total RNA were extracted per sample.

The sequence derives from a woman aged 70-85 years in good health. The chain combines TRBV5-1 with TRBJ2-6; a possible D gene is TRBD1 (5 bases). The sample comprised blood. The CDR3 protein is CASSLQGSTGANVLTF. The CDR3 DNA reads as TGCGCCAGCAGCTTGCAGGGTTCAACTGGGGCCAACGTCCTGACTTTC.